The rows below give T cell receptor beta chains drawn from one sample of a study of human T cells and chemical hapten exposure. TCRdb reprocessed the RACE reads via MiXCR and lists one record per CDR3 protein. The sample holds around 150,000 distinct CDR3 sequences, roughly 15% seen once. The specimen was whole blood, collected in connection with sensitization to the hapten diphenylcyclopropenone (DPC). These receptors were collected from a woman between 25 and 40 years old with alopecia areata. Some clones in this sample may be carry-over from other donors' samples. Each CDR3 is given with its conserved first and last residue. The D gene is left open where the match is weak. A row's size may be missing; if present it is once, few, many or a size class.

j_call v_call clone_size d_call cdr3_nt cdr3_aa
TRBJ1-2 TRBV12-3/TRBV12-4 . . TGTGCCAGCAGCCTAGGGCAGGGGACTAACTATGGCTACACCTTC CASSLGQGTNYGYTF
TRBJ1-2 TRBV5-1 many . TGCGCCAGCCGTCAATGGCAGGACTATGGCTACACCTTC CASRQWQDYGYTF
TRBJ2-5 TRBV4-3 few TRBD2 TGCGCCAGCAGCCAAGATCGGGGAGGGGCAGGGACCCAGTACTTC CASSQDRGGAGTQYF
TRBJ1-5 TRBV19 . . TGTGCCAGTAGTATATGGACAGAGGGCCGCAATCAGCCCCAGCATTTT CASSIWTEGRNQPQHF
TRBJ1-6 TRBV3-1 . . TGTGCCAGCAGCCAAGCACCGGTCTTGAATTCACCCCTCCACTTT CASSQAPVLNSPLHF
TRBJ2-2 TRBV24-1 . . TGTGCCACCAGGGGTACAGGGCCCACCGGGGAGCTGTTTTTT CATRGTGPTGELFF
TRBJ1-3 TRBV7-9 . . TGTGCCAGCAGCTTTCCTGGAAACACCATATATTTT CASSFPGNTIYF
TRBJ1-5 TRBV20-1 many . TGCAGTGCTAGAGATAGGAGGGAAGGGCAGCCCCAGCATTTT CSARDRREGQPQHF
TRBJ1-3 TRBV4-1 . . TGCGCCAGCAGCCCTCTCCTTTCTGGAAACACCATATATTTT CASSPLLSGNTIYF
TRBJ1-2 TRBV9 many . TGTGCCAGCAGCGTAGGGTCCAGGGGAAGTGGCTACACCTTC CASSVGSRGSGYTF
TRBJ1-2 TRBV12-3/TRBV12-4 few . TGTGCCAGCAGCCGTGACAGGTTCTATGGCTACACCTTC CASSRDRFYGYTF
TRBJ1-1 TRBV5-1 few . TGCGCCAGCAGCTGGAGTCCGGGGTCGGACACTGAAGCTTTCTTT CASSWSPGSDTEAFF
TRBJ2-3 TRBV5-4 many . TGTGCCAGCAGCGGGATTAGCGGAGCAGATACGCAGTATTTT CASSGISGADTQYF
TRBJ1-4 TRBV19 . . TGTGCCAGTAGTCCCCCCGGTGGGGCGATAACTAATGAAAAACTGTTTTTT CASSPPGGAITNEKLFF
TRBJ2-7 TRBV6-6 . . TGTGCCAGCAGTTACTCGATAGGGACGGAAGAGCAGTACTTC CASSYSIGTEEQYF
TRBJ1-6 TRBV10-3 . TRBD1 TGTGCCATCAGAGAAGACAGGGGGCAGGGATCACCCCTCCACTTT CAIREDRGQGSPLHF
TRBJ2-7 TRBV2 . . TGTGCCAGCAGAGGACAGTACGAGCAGTACTTC CASRGQYEQYF
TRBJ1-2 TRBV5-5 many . TGTGCCAGCAGCTCCCGGACGGACTATGGCTACACCTTC CASSSRTDYGYTF
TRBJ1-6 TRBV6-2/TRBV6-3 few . TGTGCCAGCAGCCAATTACCAACAGGGTTTAATTCACCCCTCCACTTT CASSQLPTGFNSPLHF
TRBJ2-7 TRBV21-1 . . TGTGCCAGCAGCAACTCTAGCGGGAGTTTATACGAGCAGTACTTC CASSNSSGSLYEQYF
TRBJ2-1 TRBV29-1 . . TGCAGCGTTGGGCCCGCGGGGAATGAGCAGTTCTTC CSVGPAGNEQFF
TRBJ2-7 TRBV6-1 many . TGTGCCAGCAGTGAATCGGTCAGCCGGGGTGACGAGCAGTACTTC CASSESVSRGDEQYF
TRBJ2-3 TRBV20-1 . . TGCAGTGCTAGAGCCTGGGGCAGAGAGACTAGCACAGATACGCAGTATTTT CSARAWGRETSTDTQYF
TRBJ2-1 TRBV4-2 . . TGTGCCAGCAGCGAAGCCCCGGGAGATTCACACAATGAGCAGTTCTTC CASSEAPGDSHNEQFF
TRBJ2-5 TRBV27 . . TGTGCCAGCAGTTTAAGGAACGCGGGACAGTCCGGGACCCAGTACTTC CASSLRNAGQSGTQYF
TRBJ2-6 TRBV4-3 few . TGCGCCAGCAGCCAAGAAGCCAGGGGCCTGTCTTTCTCTGGGGCCAACGTCCTGACTTTC CASSQEARGLSFSGANVLTF
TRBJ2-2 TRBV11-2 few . TGTGCCAGCAGCTTAGTCGCGGGGACGAACACCGGGGAGCTGTTTTTT CASSLVAGTNTGELFF
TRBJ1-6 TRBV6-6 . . TGTGCCAGCAGTTACGGCGGGGCCGGCGGTAATTCACCCCTCCACTTT CASSYGGAGGNSPLHF
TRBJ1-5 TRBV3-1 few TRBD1 TGTGCCAGCAGCCAAGATATTTCCGGGACAGCATTTTTT CASSQDISGTAFF
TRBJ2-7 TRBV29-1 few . TGCAGCGCCGGAGGGGGTCACGAGCAGTACTTC CSAGGGHEQYF
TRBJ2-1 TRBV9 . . TGTGCCAGCAGCTTCCGACCTGCTATCGATGAGCAGTTCTTC CASSFRPAIDEQFF
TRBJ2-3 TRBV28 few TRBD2 TGTGCCAGCAGTTTCAGCGGGAGGGAAGGAGATACGCAGTATTTT CASSFSGREGDTQYF
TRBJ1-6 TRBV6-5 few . TGTGCCAGCAGTTACTCCGGGACCCTTAATTCACCCCTCCACTTT CASSYSGTLNSPLHF
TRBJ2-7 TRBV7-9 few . TGTGCCAGCAGCTTAAATTGGAACGGGCAGTACTTC CASSLNWNGQYF
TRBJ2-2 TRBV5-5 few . TGTGCCAGCAGCCACATAAACCTGAACACCGGGGAGCTGTTTTTT CASSHINLNTGELFF
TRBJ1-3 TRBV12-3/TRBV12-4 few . TGTGCCAGCAGCCTACCACAGGGCCCTGGAAACACCATATATTTT CASSLPQGPGNTIYF
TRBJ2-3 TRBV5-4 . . TGTGCCAGCAGCTCAACTCTAAAGGACAATACGCAGTATTTT CASSSTLKDNTQYF
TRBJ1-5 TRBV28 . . TGTGCCAGCAGGAGGGACCTCGGGGGGTTTGGCAATCAGCCCCAGCATTTT CASRRDLGGFGNQPQHF
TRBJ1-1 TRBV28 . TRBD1 TGTGCCAGCAGGACACACCAGGGGGCAGGAGCTTTCTTT CASRTHQGAGAFF
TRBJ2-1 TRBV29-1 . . TGCAGCGTTGAAGATCGGGCTAGCTCCTACAATGAGCAGTTCTTC CSVEDRASSYNEQFF
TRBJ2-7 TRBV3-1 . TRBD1 TGTGCCAGCAGCCAAGGGAGGACAGGGGGGGACGAGCAGTACTTC CASSQGRTGGDEQYF
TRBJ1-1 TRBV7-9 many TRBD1 TGTGCCAGCAGCCTACGACAGGGGGCTTCGAACACTGAAGCTTTCTTT CASSLRQGASNTEAFF